This TCR beta chain was retrieved from a study of Graves' ophthalmopathy and Graves' hyperthyroidism. Overall study findings and caveats: A 13-signature model separated ophthalmopathy from stable hyperthyroidism, 85% to 90% sensitivity, about 81% specificity.

Germline values: CDR1 SGHRS, CDR2 YFSETQ. The CDR3 length is 13 residues. About this clonotype: What it binds is unknown. This could be a read error, since a much larger clone is one nucleotide away.

TCR beta CDR3 amplification used RNA transcripts. HTBI primers served in a first-round RT-PCR, which a second-round multiplex PCR followed. From the multiplex PCR reads, TCRdb called clonotypes with MiXCR, one entry per CDR3 protein. The top ten clones hold around 4.6% of a sample with 560,000 or so distinct CDR3 sequences, less than 45% of them seen once. Material for sequencing was peripheral blood or thyroid tissue (not recorded which). The clonotype was recovered from an adult man with Graves' hyperthyroidism. This chain joins TRBV5-1 and TRBJ1-5, with D tentatively TRBD1 (5 bases). The CDR3 DNA reads as TGCGCCAGCAGACGGGACGGAGATCAGGCCCAGCATTTT. This gives the protein CASRRDGDQAQHF.